Listed here are 15 T cell receptor beta chains from one sample, sequenced in a study of CD8 T cells in Susac syndrome. Random-hexamer reverse transcription was applied to roughly 0.5 to 1 ug RNA. TCRdb re-called the immunoSEQ multiplex PCR reads with MiXCR, one entry per CDR3 protein. The table lists about 180,000 distinct CDR3 sequences, about 95% of them singletons, with 0.099% in the top ten. The sequenced material came from CD4+ T cells from PBMCs. The receptors were gathered from a human donor with Susac syndrome.

The CDR3 protein is CSADPRSASYNEQFF. The CDR3 bases are TGCAGTGCCGACCCCAGGAGTGCCTCCTACAATGAGCAGTTCTTC. The rearrangement joins TRBV20-1 to TRBJ2-1; D not resolved. V lost 6 bases to trimming and J lost 0 bases, with 15 bases between them. The CDR3 sequence is 15 residues long. Germline V gives CDR1 DFQATT, CDR2 SNEGSKA (reference sequence).

V is TRBV24-1 and J is TRBJ2-5, with TRBD2 identical over 8 bases. Germline V gene lookup returns CDR1 KGHDR and CDR2 SFDVKD. V shed 4 bases, J shed 3 bases, and the junction held 3 bases outside the gene matches. This CDR3 comprises 14 residues. This chain's CDR3 is CATSDTAGEETQYF. The DNA for the CDR3 is TGTGCCACCAGTGACACAGCGGGGGAAGAGACCCAGTACTTC.

The chain recombines TRBV30 with TRBJ1-2; D is uncertain. CDR1 and CDR2 from the germline V gene are GTSNPN and SVGIG (reference sequence). V lost 1 base to trimming and J lost 3 bases, with 9 bases between them. There are 13 residues in the CDR3. The CDR3 bases are TGTGCCTGGAGTGATCAGACATACTATGGCTACACCTTC. It yields the protein CAWSDQTYYGYTF.

This clonotype was picked up one time. The J gene is TRBJ1-1, the V gene TRBV2; weak D call: TRBD1 (5 bases). The ends were cut back, 6 bases at V and 10 bases at J, with 15 bases in the middle. The germline gives CDR1 SNHLY, CDR2 FYNNEI. The CDR3 is 12 amino acids. CDR3 protein: CASSLTPGIAFF. The CDR3 coding sequence is TGTGCCAGCAGCCTAACCCCAGGGATAGCTTTCTTT.

V gene TRBV29-1 combines with J gene TRBJ2-7, with D perhaps given as TRBD1 or TRBD2 (5 bases each). V was pared by 1 base and J by 6 bases, with 13 bases between. The CDR3 sequence is 13 residues long. The V gene's germline CDR1 is SQVTM and CDR2 ANQGSEA. The CDR3 region is CSVEAMIGTEQYF. Here the CDR3 DNA reads TGCAGCGTTGAAGCCATGATTGGGACCGAGCAGTACTTC.

This clonotype was found once. V gene TRBV5-1 combines with J gene TRBJ2-7, with 8 bases that match TRBD2. The CDR3 has 18 residues. The V gene's germline CDR1 is SGHRS and CDR2 YFSETQ. V shed 0 bases and J 5 bases; nucleotides not matched to a gene: 16. This CDR3 reads CASSLERGGTFPLDEQYF. The CDR3 DNA reads as TGCGCCAGCAGCTTGGAACGCGGGGGGACGTTCCCGCTCGACGAGCAGTACTTC.

The J gene is TRBJ2-1, the V gene TRBV29-1; D may match TRBD1 or TRBD2 (5 bases each). Trimming shortened V by 4 bases and J by 2 bases, and 15 bases separated the two germline ends. This CDR3 is built from 15 residues. From germline, CDR1 is SQVTM and CDR2 ANQGSEA. The CDR3 DNA reads TGCAGCGTTGGCCCCGGGGCAGGCGCCTACAATGAGCAGTTCTTC. Translation: CSVGPGAGAYNEQFF.

The chain carries TRBV9 and TRBJ2-5; TRBD2 aligns across 9 bases. J gave up 5 bases and V 0 bases, and 5 bases lay outside the gene matches. CDR1 and CDR2 (germline): SGDLS, YYNGEE. This CDR3 is built from 15 residues. The CDR3 region is CASSVAPSGDETQYF. CDR3 coding DNA: TGTGCCAGCAGCGTAGCTCCTAGCGGGGATGAGACCCAGTACTTC.

V is TRBV3-1 and J is TRBJ2-1; D unclear. The germline V gene encodes CDR1 LGHDT and CDR2 YNNKEL (reference sequence). CDR3 length equals 12 residues. The germline V and J ends were trimmed by 2 bases and 9 bases, with 8 bases remaining between them. CDR3: CASSQRWGEQFF. In DNA form, the CDR3 reads TGTGCCAGCAGCCAACGGTGGGGTGAGCAGTTCTTC.

Written as DNA, the CDR3 is TGTGCCAGCAGTCCAGGGGTGGGGGGCGGTGGGGAGACCCAGTACTTC. Residues: CASSPGVGGGGETQYF. The V and J genes are TRBV12-3 or TRBV12-4 and TRBJ2-5, with D perhaps given as TRBD1 or TRBD2 (6 bases each). This CDR3 region has 16 residues. V lost 5 bases and J 5 bases, leaving 21 bases between the germline ends.

V gene TRBV6-2 or TRBV6-3 combines with J gene TRBJ2-6, with D hard to call. The CDR3 runs to 16 residues. V was clipped by 2 bases and J by 0 bases, with 8 bases between them. Germline CDR1 reads MNHEY; CDR2 reads SVGEGT. CDR3 sequence reads: CASSYPGPSGANVLTF. CDR3 bases: TGTGCCAGCAGTTACCCCGGACCCTCTGGGGCCAACGTCCTGACTTTC.

The J gene is TRBJ2-1, the V gene TRBV4-1; TRBD1 aligns across 8 bases. CDR1 is MGHRA and CDR2 is YSYEKL in the germline V gene. The length of the CDR3 is 19 residues. The ends lost 6 bases at V and 7 bases at J; junction bases unmatched: 23. The CDR3 bases are TGCGCCAGCAGACGAATATGGCTCAGGGGGCGAAAGACAGGGAATGAGCAGTTCTTC. Residues: CASRRIWLRGRKTGNEQFF.

The genes are TRBV20-1 and TRBJ2-3, with TRBD2 matching 11 bases. The CDR3 contains 14 residues. The germline V gene has CDR1 DFQATT and CDR2 SNEGSKA (reference sequence). V trimming: 5 bases; J trimming: 3 bases; junction bases outside the gene matches: 4. The CDR3 reads CSADSSGGTDTQYF. The CDR3 bases are TGCAGTGCTGACTCTAGCGGGGGGACAGATACGCAGTATTTT.

This clonotype was detected once. The chain recombines TRBV2 with TRBJ2-1; D is uncertain. Looked up from germline, CDR1 is SNHLY and CDR2 is FYNNEI. The CDR3 sequence is 14 residues long. V was pared by 6 bases and J by 0 bases, with 9 bases between. The CDR3 DNA follows: TGTGCCAGCAGCCTCCAGAGCTCCTACAATGAGCAGTTCTTC. Translating it yields CASSLQSSYNEQFF.

The chain joins TRBV29-1 to TRBJ1-4; 8 positions agree with TRBD1. Germline CDR1 is SQVTM and CDR2 is ANQGSEA. V dropped 7 bases and J dropped 4; count of bases not matched to a gene: 5. CDR3 length equals 13 residues. CDR3 amino acids: CSGLTGVNEKLFF. CDR3 in DNA: TGCAGCGGCCTGACAGGGGTTAATGAAAAACTGTTTTTT.